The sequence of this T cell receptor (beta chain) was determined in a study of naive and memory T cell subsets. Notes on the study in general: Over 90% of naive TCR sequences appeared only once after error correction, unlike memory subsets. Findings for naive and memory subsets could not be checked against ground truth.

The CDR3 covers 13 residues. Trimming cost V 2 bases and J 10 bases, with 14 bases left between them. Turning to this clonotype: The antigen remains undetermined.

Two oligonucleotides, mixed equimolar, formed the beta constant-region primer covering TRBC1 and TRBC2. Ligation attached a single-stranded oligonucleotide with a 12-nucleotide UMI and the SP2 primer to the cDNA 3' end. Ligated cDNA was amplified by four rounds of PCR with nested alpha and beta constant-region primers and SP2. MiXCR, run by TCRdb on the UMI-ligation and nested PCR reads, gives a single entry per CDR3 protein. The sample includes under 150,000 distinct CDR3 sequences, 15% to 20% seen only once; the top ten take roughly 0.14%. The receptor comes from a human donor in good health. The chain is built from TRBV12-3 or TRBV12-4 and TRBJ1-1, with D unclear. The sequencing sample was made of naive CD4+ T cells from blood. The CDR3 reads CASSLSPASAAFF. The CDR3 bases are TGTGCCAGCAGTTTATCCCCCGCGTCTGCAGCTTTCTTT.